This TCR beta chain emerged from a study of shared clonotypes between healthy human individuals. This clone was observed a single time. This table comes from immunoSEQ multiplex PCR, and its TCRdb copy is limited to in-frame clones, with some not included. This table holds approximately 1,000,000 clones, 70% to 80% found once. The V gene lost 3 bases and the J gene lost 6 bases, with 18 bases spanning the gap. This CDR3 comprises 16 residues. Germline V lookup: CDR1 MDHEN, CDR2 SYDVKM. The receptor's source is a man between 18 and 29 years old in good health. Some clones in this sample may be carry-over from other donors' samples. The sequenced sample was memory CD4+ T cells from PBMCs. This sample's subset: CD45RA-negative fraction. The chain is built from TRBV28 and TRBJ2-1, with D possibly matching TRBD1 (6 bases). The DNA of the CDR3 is TGTGCCAGCAGTTTTATCGGGAAGGGGGTGGGCAATGAGCAGTTCTTC. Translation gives CASSFIGKGVGNEQFF.